The 20 T cell receptor beta chains below were found in one sample sequenced in a study of regulatory T cells in long-lasting Graves disease. To make TCR beta libraries, researchers used iRepertoire HTBI primers and Arm-PCR of CDR3 regions. One entry per CDR3 protein results from TCRdb running MiXCR on the multiplex PCR reads. The sample contains about 540,000 distinct CDR3 sequences, around an eighth of which appear only once. Time point denoted: newly diagnosed GD, antithyroid drugs for less than 3 months. There was RNA extracted from PBMCs, and the TCR library was made from it. These data were likewise used in another study, on T cells in Graves' hyperthyroidism and ophthalmopathy.

The sequencing here drew on peripheral blood mononuclear cells (PBMCs), taken at new diagnosis, from a patient treated with antithyroid drugs. Source of these receptors: a man aged 25-45 years with Graves disease.

This clonotype was seen ten or more times. V gene TRBV6-1 combines with J gene TRBJ2-3, with a possible D match to TRBD2 (6 bases). Germline V lookup: CDR1 MNHNS, CDR2 SASEGT. V shed 7 bases and J shed 3 bases, with 14 bases lying between them. The CDR3 is 14 residues long. The CDR3 protein is CASNGGIVTDTQYF. DNA for the CDR3: TGTGCCAGCAATGGCGGGATCGTTACAGATACGCAGTATTTT.

This clonotype came up many times. This chain links TRBV28 with TRBJ2-7; either TRBD1 or TRBD2 may supply D (5 bases each). Germline CDR1 reads MDHEN; CDR2 reads SYDVKM. The germline V and J ends were trimmed by 8 bases and 0 bases, with 14 bases remaining between them. The CDR3 consists of 14 residues. In nucleotides, the CDR3 is TGTGCCAGCCACTCCGGGACCGCCTCCTACGAGCAGTACTTC. This gives the protein CASHSGTASYEQYF. The entire variable domain, with the rest obtained from reference TRBV28 and TRBJ2-7, is as follows: DVKVTQSSRYLVKRTGEKVFLECVQDMDHENMFWYRQDPGLGLRLIYFSYDVKMKEKGDIPEGYSVSREKKERFSLILESASTNQTSMYLCASHSGTASYEQYFGPGTRLTVT.

The chain is built from TRBV7-2 and TRBJ2-7, with 9 nucleotides matching TRBD2. V was pared by 0 bases and J by 6 bases, with 12 bases of the junction left unmatched. The CDR3 length is 17 residues. Germline V CDR1 and CDR2: SGHTA, FQGNSA. CDR3 DNA sequence: TGTGCCAGCAGCTTAGCGGCGGGAGGGCCCTATCTCCCCGAGCAGTACTTC. Its translation: CASSLAAGGPYLPEQYF.

This clonotype has a count of ten or more. The chain combines TRBV28 with TRBJ2-1, with 8 bases fitting TRBD2. The CDR3 contains 16 residues. Trimming cost V 4 bases and J 3 bases; bases outside gene matches: 8. In germline, CDR1 is MDHEN, CDR2 SYDVKM. The CDR3 nucleotides are TGTGCCAGCAGTTCGCTCACTAGCGGCAACTACAATGAGCAGTTCTTC. This gives the protein CASSSLTSGNYNEQFF.

This clonotype was recorded a few times. The J gene is TRBJ2-1, the V gene TRBV25-1; D unclear. This CDR3 is 17 amino acids long. Looked up from germline, CDR1 is MGHDK and CDR2 is SYGVNS. V was cut by 1 base and J by 8 bases, with 21 bases left in between. The CDR3 reads CASSESASRTGDDEQFF. The CDR3 bases are TGTGCCAGCAGTGAATCTGCCTCCCGCACTGGTGACGATGAGCAGTTCTTC.

In regard to this clonotype: Germline is not matched at one junction end, which may reflect a read error. J is TRBJ2-1 and V is TRBV5-1; D might be TRBD1 or TRBD2, each matching 5 bases. CDR1 is SGHRS, CDR2 YFSETQ, per germline. CDR3 length: 15 residues. This chain's CDR3 is CASSRDGSSYSEQFF. Here the CDR3 DNA reads TGCGCCAGCAGCCGGGACGGAAGCTCCTACAGTGAGCAGTTCTTC.

This clonotype was seen ten or more times. V is TRBV27 and J is TRBJ2-7; 9 bases fit TRBD2. With 6 bases clipped from V and 4 bases from J, the junction kept 4 bases outside the gene matches. This CDR3 comprises 13 residues. Germline CDR1 and CDR2: MNHEY and SMNVEV (reference sequence). CDR3 loop: CASRRLAAYEQYF. The CDR3 coding sequence is TGTGCCAGCAGACGACTAGCGGCATACGAGCAGTACTTC.

This clonotype was counted at least ten times. The chain links TRBV29-1 to TRBJ2-5; the D gene is possibly TRBD1 (5 bases). This CDR3 contains 16 residues. The V and J ends lost 3 bases and 4 bases respectively, with 21 bases between them. Germline V gives CDR1 SQVTM, CDR2 ANQGSEA. The CDR3 DNA is TGCAGCGTTGAGAGGTTGTCAGGGCAATGGGCAGAGACCCAGTACTTC. Translating it yields CSVERLSGQWAETQYF.

In its sample, this clonotype was seen many times. CDR3 nucleotide sequence: TGTGCCAGCACCTCTTGGAGAGGGCGAGCGGGAGGTTCCGGGGAGCTGTTTTTT. It encodes CASTSWRGRAGGSGELFF. V is TRBV12-3 or TRBV12-4 and J is TRBJ2-2, with TRBD2 matching 9 bases. CDR3 length: 18 residues. The V and J ends lost 7 bases and 6 bases, in that order; junction bases with no gene match: 18.

This clonotype has a count of ten or more. The rearrangement links TRBV7-9 to TRBJ2-1; possibly TRBD1 or TRBD2 for D (5 bases each). Germline assignment: CDR1 SEHNR and CDR2 FQNEAQ (reference sequence). V was shortened by 5 bases and J by 10 bases, with 12 bases between the two germline ends. The CDR3 consists of 12 residues. The CDR3 nucleotides read TGTGCCAGCAGCGCCGGAAGGGACGAGCAGTTCTTC. It yields the protein CASSAGRDEQFF.

This clonotype was observed at least ten times. This sequence joins TRBV18 and TRBJ1-2, with D hard to call. Germline CDR1 is KGHSH and CDR2 is LQKENI. The length of the CDR3 is 14 residues. Trimming stripped 2 bases from V and 0 bases from J, with 7 bases between. The CDR3 spells CASSPAGTNYGYTF. For the CDR3, the DNA is TGTGCCAGCTCACCAGCGGGAACTAACTATGGCTACACCTTC.

This chain uses TRBV5-4 with TRBJ1-2; 9 bases match TRBD1. Germline V gene sequence: CDR1 SGHNT, CDR2 YYREEE (reference sequence). V lost 4 bases, J lost 5 bases, and 6 bases stayed unmatched. The length of the CDR3 is 14 residues. CDR3 bases: TGTGCCAGCAGCGCGGACAGGGGAGTATATGGCTACACCTTC. This gives the protein CASSADRGVYGYTF.

Of note for this clonotype: Possible read error: a much larger clone is one base away. The chain is built from TRBV2 and TRBJ1-2, with 10 bases lining up with TRBD1. V lost 6 bases to trimming and J lost 6 bases; unmatched junction nucleotides: 13. The CDR3 runs 16 residues. Germline CDR1 SNHLY, CDR2 FYNNEI. The CDR3 coding sequence is TGTGCCAGCAGCGGGCCGGGACAGGGGAAATCGAATGGCTACACCTTC. Translated, it gives CASSGPGQGKSNGYTF.

In this sample, this clonotype turned up many times. DNA of the CDR3: TGTGCCAGCAGCTTAAGCGGATACTCCTACGAGCAGTACTTC. Amino acids: CASSLSGYSYEQYF. J is TRBJ2-7 and V is TRBV7-2, with D possibly being TRBD2 (5 bases). Germline V gene lookup returns CDR1 SGHTA and CDR2 FQGNSA. V was trimmed by 2 bases and J by 0 bases, leaving 8 bases between them. The CDR3 spans 14 residues.

The chain recombines TRBV18 with TRBJ1-1, with a weak D call TRBD1 (6 bases). Trimming removed 3 bases at V and 8 bases at J, with 19 bases between. CDR1 and CDR2 (germline): KGHSH, LQKENI. This CDR3 contains 15 residues. Written as DNA, the CDR3 is TGTGCCAGCTCACCGGGTCCTGGGGGGCGAGTAGAAGCTTTCTTT. Translating it yields CASSPGPGGRVEAFF.

There are many counts of this clonotype. The chain carries TRBV29-1 and TRBJ2-7; the D gene is possibly TRBD2 (6 bases). The CDR3 sequence is 14 residues long. Germline V lookup: CDR1 SQVTM, CDR2 ANQGSEA. Between the trimmed V and J ends, which lost 5 bases and 2 bases, there was a span of 16 bases. CDR3: CSVRGTQPTYEQYF. CDR3 sequence (DNA): TGCAGCGTTCGCGGGACGCAACCTACCTACGAGCAGTACTTC.

This chain uses TRBV5-1 with TRBJ2-1; TRBD1 or TRBD2 may be the D gene (5 bases each). The CDR3 is made up of 13 amino acids. Trimming took off 1 base at V and 6 bases at J, with 8 bases between the two ends. The V gene's germline CDR1 is SGHRS and CDR2 YFSETQ. The DNA for the CDR3 is TGCGCCAGCAGCTTGCCCGGGGCCAATGAGCAGTTCTTC. This gives the protein CASSLPGANEQFF.

This clonotype appeared many times. CDR3 nucleotide sequence: TGTGCCAGCACCTACAGGGAGTACACTGAAGCTTTCTTT. This codes for CASTYREYTEAFF. The chain couples TRBV18 to TRBJ1-1, with D perhaps matching TRBD1 (6 bases). Germline CDR1 is KGHSH and CDR2 is LQKENI. The CDR3 is made up of 13 amino acids. The ends were cut back, 8 bases at V and 3 bases at J, with 13 bases in the middle.

This clonotype was seen repeatedly, ten times or more. The chain couples TRBV11-2 to TRBJ1-5, with unresolved D. The germline V gene encodes CDR1 SGHAT and CDR2 FQNNGV. V was clipped by 0 bases and J by 0 bases, with 12 bases between them. The CDR3 length is 17 residues. The CDR3 DNA sequence: TGTGCCAGCAGCTTAGATCCCCCGGAAAATAGCAATCAGCCCCAGCATTTT. It translates to CASSLDPPENSNQPQHF.

The genes are TRBV15 and TRBJ2-6; D unclear. V was clipped by 7 bases and J by 4 bases, with 11 bases between them. Germline CDR1 reads LNHNV; CDR2 reads YYDKDF (reference sequence). This CDR3 has 14 amino acids. This CDR3 reads CATTPRHGANVLTF. The CDR3 bases are TGTGCCACCACGCCGAGACACGGGGCCAACGTCCTGACTTTC.